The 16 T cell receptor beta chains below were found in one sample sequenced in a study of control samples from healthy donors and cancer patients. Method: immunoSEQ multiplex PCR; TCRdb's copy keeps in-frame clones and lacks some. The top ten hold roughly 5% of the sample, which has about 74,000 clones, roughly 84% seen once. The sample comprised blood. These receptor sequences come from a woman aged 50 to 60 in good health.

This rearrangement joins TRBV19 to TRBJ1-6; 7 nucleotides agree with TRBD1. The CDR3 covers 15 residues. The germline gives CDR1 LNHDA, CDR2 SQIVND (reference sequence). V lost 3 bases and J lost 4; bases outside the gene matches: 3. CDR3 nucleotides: TGTGCCAGTAGTATCGACAGGGAATATAATTCACCCCTCCACTTT. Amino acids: CASSIDREYNSPLHF.

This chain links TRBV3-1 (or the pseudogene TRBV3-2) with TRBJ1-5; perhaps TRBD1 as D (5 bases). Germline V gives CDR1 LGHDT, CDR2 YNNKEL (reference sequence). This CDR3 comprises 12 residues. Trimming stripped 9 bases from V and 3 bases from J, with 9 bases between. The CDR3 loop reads CASGTDNQPQHF. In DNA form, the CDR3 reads TGTGCCAGTGGGACGGACAATCAGCCCCAGCATTTT.

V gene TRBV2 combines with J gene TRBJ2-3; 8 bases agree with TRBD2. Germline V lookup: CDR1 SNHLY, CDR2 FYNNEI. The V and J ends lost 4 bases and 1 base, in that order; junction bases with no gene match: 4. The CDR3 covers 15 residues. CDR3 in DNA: TGTGCCAGCAGTGTGCCGGGGGGGGGCACAGATACGCAGTATTTT. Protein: CASSVPGGGTDTQYF. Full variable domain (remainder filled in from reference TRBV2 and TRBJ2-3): EPEVTQTPSHQVTQMGQEVILRCVPISNHLYFYWYRQILGQKVEFLVSFYNNEISEKSEIFDDQFSVERPDGSNFTLKIRSTKLEDSAMYFCASSVPGGGTDTQYFGPGTRLTVL.

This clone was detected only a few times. CDR3 bases: TGTGCCAGTAAGGGACAGGGAAACGCCGGGGAGCTGTTTTTT. As protein: CASKGQGNAGELFF. The chain has TRBV2 and TRBJ2-2; 9 bases agree with TRBD1. The CDR3 is 14 residues long. Trimming took 9 bases from V and 6 from J; bases not matched to a gene: 8. Germline V lookup: CDR1 SNHLY, CDR2 FYNNEI.

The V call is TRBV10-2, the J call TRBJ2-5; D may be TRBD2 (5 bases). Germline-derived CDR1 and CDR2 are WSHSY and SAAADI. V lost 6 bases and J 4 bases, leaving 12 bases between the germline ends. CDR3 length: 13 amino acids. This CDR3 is CASSSGETETQYF. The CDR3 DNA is TGCGCCAGCAGCTCCGGGGAAACAGAGACCCAGTACTTC.

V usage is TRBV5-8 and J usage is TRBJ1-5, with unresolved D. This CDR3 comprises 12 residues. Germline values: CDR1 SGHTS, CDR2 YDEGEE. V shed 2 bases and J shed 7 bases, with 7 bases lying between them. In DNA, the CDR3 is TGTGCCAGCAGCTTTGGACGACAGCCCCAGCATTTT. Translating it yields CASSFGRQPQHF.

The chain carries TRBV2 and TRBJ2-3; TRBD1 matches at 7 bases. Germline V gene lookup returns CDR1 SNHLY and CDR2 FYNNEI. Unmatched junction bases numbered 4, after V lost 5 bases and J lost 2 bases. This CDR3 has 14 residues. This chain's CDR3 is CASSLGQVTDTQYF. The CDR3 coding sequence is TGTGCCAGCAGTCTAGGACAGGTCACAGATACGCAGTATTTT.

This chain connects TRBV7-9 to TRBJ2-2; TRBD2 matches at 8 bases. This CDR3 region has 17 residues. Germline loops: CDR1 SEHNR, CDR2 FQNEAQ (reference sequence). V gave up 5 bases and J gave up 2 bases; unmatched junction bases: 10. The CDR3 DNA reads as TGTGCCAGCAGCCCGAGCGGGGGCGCTTTTAACACCGGGGAGCTGTTTTTT. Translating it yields CASSPSGGAFNTGELFF.

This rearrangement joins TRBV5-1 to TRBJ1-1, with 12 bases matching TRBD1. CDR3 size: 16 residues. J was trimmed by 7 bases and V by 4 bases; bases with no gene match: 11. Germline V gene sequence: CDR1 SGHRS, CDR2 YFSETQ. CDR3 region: CASSADGTGGNREAFF. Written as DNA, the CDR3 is TGCGCCAGCAGCGCCGACGGGACAGGGGGCAATCGTGAAGCTTTCTTT. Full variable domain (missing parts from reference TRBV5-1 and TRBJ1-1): KAGVTQTPRYLIKTRGQQVTLSCSPISGHRSVSWYQQTPGQGLQFLFEYFSETQRNKGNFPGRFSGRQFSNSRSEMNVSTLELGDSALYLCASSADGTGGNREAFFGQGTRLTVV.

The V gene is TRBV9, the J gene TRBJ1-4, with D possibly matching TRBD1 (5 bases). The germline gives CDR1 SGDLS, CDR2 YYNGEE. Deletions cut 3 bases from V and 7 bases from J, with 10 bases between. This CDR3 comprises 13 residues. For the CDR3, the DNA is TGTGCCAGCAGCGCAGGGCCTGGTGAAAAACTGTTTTTT. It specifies CASSAGPGEKLFF.

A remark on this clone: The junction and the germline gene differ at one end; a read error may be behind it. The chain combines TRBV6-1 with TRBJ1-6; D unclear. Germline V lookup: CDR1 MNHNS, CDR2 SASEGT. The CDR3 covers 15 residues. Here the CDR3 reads CASREAGSYNSPLHF. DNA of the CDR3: TGTGCCAGCAGGGAAGCGGGATCCTATAATTCACCCCTCCACTTT.

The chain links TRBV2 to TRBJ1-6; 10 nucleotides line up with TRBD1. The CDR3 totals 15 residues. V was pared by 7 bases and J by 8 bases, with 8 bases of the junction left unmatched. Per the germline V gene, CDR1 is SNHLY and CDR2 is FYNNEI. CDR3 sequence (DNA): TGTGCCAGCACCCCCAGGACAGGGGGTTATTCACCCCTCCACTTT. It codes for CASTPRTGGYSPLHF.

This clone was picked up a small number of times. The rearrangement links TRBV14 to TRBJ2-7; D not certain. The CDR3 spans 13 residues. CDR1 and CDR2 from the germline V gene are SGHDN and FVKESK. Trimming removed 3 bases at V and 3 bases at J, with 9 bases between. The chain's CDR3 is CASSHTLGYEQYF. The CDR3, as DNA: TGTGCCAGCAGCCACACCTTGGGCTACGAGCAGTACTTC.

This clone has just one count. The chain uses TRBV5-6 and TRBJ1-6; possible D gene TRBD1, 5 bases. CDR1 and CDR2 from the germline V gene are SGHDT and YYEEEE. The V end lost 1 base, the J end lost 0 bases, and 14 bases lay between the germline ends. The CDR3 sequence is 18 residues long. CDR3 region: CASSLFSRGSSYNSPLHF. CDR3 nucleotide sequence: TGTGCCAGCAGCTTGTTCAGCCGGGGGAGCTCCTATAATTCACCCCTCCACTTT.

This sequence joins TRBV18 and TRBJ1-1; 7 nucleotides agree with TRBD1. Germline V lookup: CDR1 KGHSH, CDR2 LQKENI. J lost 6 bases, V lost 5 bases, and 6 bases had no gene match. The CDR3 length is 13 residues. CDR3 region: CASSAGGRAEAFF. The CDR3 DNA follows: TGTGCCAGCTCAGCAGGGGGTCGCGCTGAAGCTTTCTTT.

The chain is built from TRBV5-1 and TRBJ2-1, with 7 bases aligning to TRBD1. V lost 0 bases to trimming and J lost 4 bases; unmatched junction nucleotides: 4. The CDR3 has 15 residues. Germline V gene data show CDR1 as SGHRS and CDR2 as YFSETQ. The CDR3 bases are TGCGCCAGCAGCTTGGCTGCGACAGGGTACAATGAGCAGTTCTTC. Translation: CASSLAATGYNEQFF. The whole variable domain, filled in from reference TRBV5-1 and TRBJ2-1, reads KAGVTQTPRYLIKTRGQQVTLSCSPISGHRSVSWYQQTPGQGLQFLFEYFSETQRNKGNFPGRFSGRQFSNSRSEMNVSTLELGDSALYLCASSLAATGYNEQFFGPGTRLTVL.